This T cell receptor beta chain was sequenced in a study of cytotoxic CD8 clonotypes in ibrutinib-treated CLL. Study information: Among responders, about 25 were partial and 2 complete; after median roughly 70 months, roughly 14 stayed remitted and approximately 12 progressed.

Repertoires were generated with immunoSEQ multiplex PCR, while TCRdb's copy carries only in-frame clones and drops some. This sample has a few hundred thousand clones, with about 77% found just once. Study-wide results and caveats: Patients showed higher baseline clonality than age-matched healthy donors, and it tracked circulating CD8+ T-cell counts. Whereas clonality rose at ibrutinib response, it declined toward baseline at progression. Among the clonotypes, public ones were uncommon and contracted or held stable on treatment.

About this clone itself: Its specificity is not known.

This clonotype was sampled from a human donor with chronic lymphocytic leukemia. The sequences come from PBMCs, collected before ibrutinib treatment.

Written as DNA, the CDR3 is TGCGCCAGCAGCTTGGTAGCACTAGCGGGCTCCTACAATGAGCAGTTCTTC. Its protein product is CASSLVALAGSYNEQFF. The J gene is TRBJ2-1, the V gene TRBV5-1, with TRBD2 matching over 9 bases. Germline CDR1 SGHRS, CDR2 YFSETQ. The CDR3 totals 17 residues. Losses at the gene ends were 0 bases for V and 0 bases for J; bases not matched to a gene: 4.